These 17 T cell receptor beta chains share one sample of origin, sequenced in a study of cytotoxic CD8 clonotypes in ibrutinib-treated CLL. TCRdb keeps only in-frame clones here, not all; method: immunoSEQ multiplex PCR. In the table there are 110,000 to 150,000 clones, 70% to 80% of which are singletons. The sequenced sample was PBMCs, obtained after 24 months of ibrutinib treatment. Every receptor here comes from a human donor with chronic lymphocytic leukemia.

The chain joins TRBV28 to TRBJ2-1, with D perhaps being TRBD1 or TRBD2 (5 bases each). CDR3 length equals 12 residues. Germline loops: CDR1 MDHEN, CDR2 SYDVKM. V was shortened by 6 bases and J by 12 bases, with 15 bases between the two germline ends. The CDR3 coding sequence is TGTGCCAGCAGCCAGGGACCTTCGTGGCAGTTCTTC. Translating it yields CASSQGPSWQFF.

The V gene is TRBV7-7, the J gene TRBJ2-3; no definite D call. Trimming left V 1 base short and J 6 bases short, with 8 bases between. This CDR3 comprises 13 residues. CDR1 is SSHAT, CDR2 FNYEAQ, per germline (reference sequence). The CDR3 loop is CASSLGYADTQYF. For the CDR3, the DNA is TGTGCCAGCAGCTTAGGGTATGCGGATACGCAGTATTTT.

The chain uses TRBV4-3 and TRBJ2-3; D may be TRBD1 (5 bases). Germline assignment: CDR1 LGHNA and CDR2 YSLEER. This CDR3 has 14 amino acids. With 1 base removed from V and 3 bases from J, the gap between germline ends came to 8 bases. CDR3 nucleotides: TGCGCCAGCAGCCAAGTTCCAGGGACAGATACGCAGTATTTT. Translated, it gives CASSQVPGTDTQYF.

At least ten counts were recorded for this clone. The J gene is TRBJ2-7, the V gene TRBV18; TRBD2 aligns across 7 bases. The CDR3 contains 15 residues. Trimming cost V 6 bases and J 0 bases; bases outside gene matches: 8. Germline-derived CDR1 and CDR2 are KGHSH and LQKENI. The CDR3 sequence: CASSPRGGSSYEQYF. In DNA form, the CDR3 reads TGTGCCAGCTCGCCCCGCGGCGGGAGCTCCTACGAGCAGTACTTC.

J is TRBJ1-2 and V is TRBV18; D perhaps matches TRBD1 (6 bases). Germline V lookup: CDR1 KGHSH, CDR2 LQKENI. V was clipped by 3 bases and J by 0 bases, with 14 bases between them. The CDR3 is 16 residues long. DNA for the CDR3: TGTGCCAGCTCACCGGGGGGGACAACCCCTAACTATGGCTACACCTTC. It translates to CASSPGGTTPNYGYTF.

The chain's CDR3 is CSARGSSYEQYF. In DNA form, the CDR3 reads TGCAGCGCGCGGGGCAGTTCCTACGAGCAGTACTTC. The rearrangement joins TRBV29-1 to TRBJ2-7; a possible D gene is TRBD2 (6 bases). V lost 7 bases, J lost 1 base, and 11 bases lay in between. CDR1 is SQVTM, CDR2 ANQGSEA, per germline. The CDR3 has 12 residues.

CDR3 DNA sequence: TGTGCCAGCTCACCACGCCGCGGGGGGCAAGAGACCCAGTACTTC. This gives the protein CASSPRRGGQETQYF. J is TRBJ2-5 and V is TRBV18; 8 bases agree with TRBD2. The germline gives CDR1 KGHSH, CDR2 LQKENI. This CDR3 region has 15 residues. J gave up 2 bases and V 1 base, and 3 bases lay outside the gene matches.

The V call is TRBV30, the J call TRBJ2-4; D might be TRBD1 (5 bases). V lost 3 bases and J 0 bases, leaving 9 bases between the germline ends. CDR1 and CDR2 (germline): GTSNPN, SVGIG (reference sequence). The CDR3 spans 14 residues. In DNA, the CDR3 is TGTGCCTGGAGCACAGGAATAGCCAAAAACATTCAGTACTTC. The encoded protein is CAWSTGIAKNIQYF.

The V and J genes are TRBV6-6 and TRBJ2-1, with TRBD2 matching over 7 bases. With 6 bases clipped from V and 8 bases from J, the junction kept 10 bases outside the gene matches. This CDR3 has 14 amino acids. CDR1 is MNHNY and CDR2 is SVGAGI in the germline V gene (reference sequence). This CDR3 is CASSSLGGSYEQFF. The CDR3 DNA reads TGTGCCAGCAGCTCCCTCGGGGGGTCGTATGAGCAGTTCTTC.

The chain has TRBV7-3 and TRBJ2-7; tentatively, D is TRBD2 (5 bases). CDR1 SGHTA and CDR2 FQGTGA come from the germline V gene. The CDR3 spans 13 residues. V dropped 2 bases and J dropped 5 bases, with 10 bases sitting between them. The CDR3 region has the DNA TGTGCCAGCAGCTTACCCCGGCGGGACGAGCAGTACTTC. Translating it yields CASSLPRRDEQYF.

The CDR3 DNA sequence: TGTGCCAGCACCACGGGGACCTCTCAGCCCCAGCATTTT. Encoded protein: CASTTGTSQPQHF. The V call is TRBV2, the J call TRBJ1-5; D may be TRBD1 (5 bases). The CDR3 covers 13 residues. V was pared by 7 bases and J by 6 bases, with 13 bases between. Per germline, CDR1 SNHLY and CDR2 FYNNEI.

This chain connects TRBV11-3 to TRBJ2-3; possible D gene TRBD2, 5 bases. The CDR3 loop spans 11 amino acids. Looked up from germline, CDR1 is SGHNT and CDR2 is YENEEA. Trimming removed 5 bases at V and 5 bases at J, with 5 bases between. CDR3 sequence reads: CASSGRDTQYF. In DNA form, the CDR3 reads TGTGCCAGCAGCGGGAGAGATACGCAGTATTTT. The whole variable domain, remainder taken from reference TRBV11-3 and TRBJ2-3, is EAGVVQSPRYKIIEKKQPVAFWCNPISGHNTLYWYLQNLGQGPELLIRYENEEAVDDSQLPKDRFSAERLKGVDSTLKIQPAELGDSAVYLCASSGRDTQYFGPGTRLTVL.

The chain couples TRBV4-3 to TRBJ2-2; 7 bases are a match to TRBD2. The length of the CDR3 is 17 residues. With 0 bases clipped from V and 2 bases from J, the junction kept 6 bases outside the gene matches. The V gene's germline CDR1 is LGHNA and CDR2 YSLEER. CDR3 in amino acids: CASSQDPGGGNTGELFF. CDR3 sequence (DNA): TGCGCCAGCAGCCAAGATCCGGGGGGAGGCAACACCGGGGAGCTGTTTTTT.

This clone was recorded once. The chain links TRBV4-2 to TRBJ1-1, with D possibly matching TRBD1 (5 bases). V dropped 1 base and J dropped 3 bases, with 15 bases sitting between them. The CDR3 length is 16 residues. The germline V gene has CDR1 LGHNA and CDR2 YNFKEQ. The CDR3 is CASSQVIGGGDTEAFF. For the CDR3, the DNA is TGTGCCAGCAGCCAAGTAATCGGGGGAGGTGACACTGAAGCTTTCTTT.

With regard to this clone: Mismatch with germline at one junction end may stem from a read error. The chain combines TRBV20-1 with TRBJ1-2; D is undetermined. This CDR3 has 8 amino acids. The germline gives CDR1 DFQATT, CDR2 SNEGSKA (reference sequence). DNA of the CDR3: TGCAGTGCTAGAGGGGAGAACTTC. Amino acid sequence: CSARGENF.

The chain joins TRBV5-1 to TRBJ2-7; 9 bases agree with TRBD1. J was trimmed by 3 bases and V by 0 bases; bases with no gene match: 10. This CDR3 has 17 residues. From germline, CDR1 is SGHRS and CDR2 YFSETQ. CDR3 sequence (DNA): TGCGCCAGCAGCTTGGTGCCGGGGGGACAGGGCGACTACGAGCAGTACTTC. Protein product: CASSLVPGGQGDYEQYF.

The chain carries TRBV10-2 and TRBJ1-2; 8 nucleotides line up with TRBD1. There are 15 residues in the CDR3. From germline, CDR1 is WSHSY and CDR2 SAAADI. V dropped 0 bases and J dropped 0; count of bases not matched to a gene: 0. CDR3 bases: TGCGCCAGCAGTGAGTCGACAGGGGCTAACTATGGCTACACCTTC. This gives the protein CASSESTGANYGYTF.